A selection of T cell receptor beta chains follows, all from one sample in a study of T cell responses to AZD1222 COVID-19 vaccine. The repertoire was sequenced with immunoSEQ multiplex PCR; TCRdb's copy has only in-frame clones and lacks some. This sample yields over 130,000 clones, of which about 89% are seen a single time; roughly 7.5% belongs to the top ten. The input for sequencing was peripheral blood, taken 28 days after the second dose of the MenACWY control vaccine. The receptors were sampled from an adult who received the MenACWY meningococcal vaccine as a control. CDR3s include the opening cysteine and the closing phenylalanine or tryptophan. D genes are given only for firm matches. Size is omitted from some rows. Given values are once, few, many or a class for expanded clones.

v_call	d_call	j_call	clone_size	cdr3_nt	cdr3_aa
TRBV4-3	NA	TRBJ2-3	NA	TGCGCCAGCAGCCAAGATCACAGATCCACAGATACGCAGTATTTT	CASSQDHRSTDTQYF
TRBV7-8	TRBD2	TRBJ2-7	NA	TGTGCCAGCAGCTTAGTCGGCCTAGCGGGAGGCGAGCAGTACTTC	CASSLVGLAGGEQYF
TRBV12-3/TRBV12-4	NA	TRBJ2-5	NA	TGTGCCAGCAGTTCCCAGGACCAAGAGACCCAGTACTTC	CASSSQDQETQYF
TRBV10-1	TRBD2	TRBJ2-1	few	TGCGCCAGCAGTGACGGACTAGCTCCTAGCTCCTACAATGAGCAGTTCTTC	CASSDGLAPSSYNEQFF
TRBV6-2/TRBV6-3	NA	TRBJ2-1	NA	TGTGCCAGCAGCACTCTAGTTAATGAGCAGTTCTTC	CASSTLVNEQFF
TRBV7-9	NA	TRBJ2-3	NA	TGTGCCAGCAGCTTGACACCAGATTCAGATACGCAGTATTTT	CASSLTPDSDTQYF
TRBV5-5	TRBD2	TRBJ2-1	NA	TGTGCCAGCAGCCAGGGACTAGCGGGTTACGGCTCCTACAATGAGCAGTTCTTC	CASSQGLAGYGSYNEQFF
TRBV5-1	TRBD2	TRBJ2-5	NA	TGCGCCAGCAGCTCTCAAAGCGGGAGGGGAGAGACCCAGTACTTC	CASSSQSGRGETQYF
TRBV19	TRBD1	TRBJ2-5	NA	TGTGCCAGTAGTATTGGGACAGGGGGTAGCGGGACCCAAGAGACCCAGTACTTC	CASSIGTGGSGTQETQYF
TRBV18	TRBD1	TRBJ1-2	few	TGTGCCAGCTCACCAAGAACAGGGGGCGGCTATGGCTACACCTTC	CASSPRTGGGYGYTF
TRBV7-8	TRBD1	TRBJ1-5	NA	TGTGCCAGCAGCTCGAGGACAGGGTCCAGCAATCAGCCCCAGCATTTT	CASSSRTGSSNQPQHF
TRBV7-9	NA	TRBJ1-2	NA	TGTGCCAGCAGCTTAATCGGCAGAGTCGGGTATGGCTACACCTTC	CASSLIGRVGYGYTF
TRBV7-2	NA	TRBJ1-2	NA	TGTGCCAGCAGCAAGGCGGTAGAAGGGGCGGACTATGGCTACACCTTC	CASSKAVEGADYGYTF
TRBV6-5	NA	TRBJ1-2	NA	TGTGCCAGCAGTAACCTCAAGTATGGCTACACCTTC	CASSNLKYGYTF
TRBV11-2	TRBD2	TRBJ2-1	NA	TGTGCCAGCAGCTTCGGCGCTAGCGGATCCTACAATGAGCAGTTCTTC	CASSFGASGSYNEQFF
TRBV14	NA	TRBJ1-1	NA	TGTGCCAGCAGCCCAAGGGGGTACATGAACACTGAAGCTTTCTTT	CASSPRGYMNTEAFF
TRBV3-1/TRBV3-2	NA	TRBJ2-3	NA	TGTGCCAGCAGCCAAGACCTGGGCGGCATTAGCACAGATACGCAGTATTTT	CASSQDLGGISTDTQYF
TRBV18	NA	TRBJ2-6	NA	TGTGCCAGCTCACCACCGAGAGGGTCCGGGGCCAACGTCCTGACTTTC	CASSPPRGSGANVLTF
TRBV7-2	TRBD1	TRBJ1-1	few	TGTGCCAGCAGCTTAGAGGCAGGGGGTACCACTGAAGCTTTCTTT	CASSLEAGGTTEAFF
TRBV18	TRBD2	TRBJ2-3	NA	TGTGCCAGCTCCGAGGGACTAGCGGTGTTCACAGATACGCAGTATTTT	CASSEGLAVFTDTQYF
TRBV6-2/TRBV6-3	TRBD2	TRBJ2-3	NA	TGTGCCAGCAGTAAACGACCCCGGGACTATAGTACGCAGTATTTT	CASSKRPRDYSTQYF
TRBV7-2	TRBD1	TRBJ1-3	NA	TGTGCCAGCGGCACAGGGGTTGGAAACACCATATATTTT	CASGTGVGNTIYF
TRBV5-1	NA	TRBJ2-5	NA	TGCGCCAGCAGCCCCGGGATGCAAGAGACCCAGTACTTC	CASSPGMQETQYF
TRBV6-5	TRBD1	TRBJ1-1	NA	TGTGCCAGCAGTTACCATATTACAGGGGGCTGGGTTGAAGCTTTCTTT	CASSYHITGGWVEAFF
TRBV7-2	NA	TRBJ1-5	NA	TGTGCCAGCAGCCCCGGGACACCAAATCAGCCCCAGCATTTT	CASSPGTPNQPQHF
TRBV5-6	TRBD1	TRBJ2-3	NA	TGTGCCAGCACGAAACCGGGACAGGGACACACAGATACGCAGTATTTT	CASTKPGQGHTDTQYF
TRBV2	NA	TRBJ2-1	NA	TGTGCCAGCAGACCACGGACGACCTACAATGAGCAGTTCTTC	CASRPRTTYNEQFF
TRBV6-6	TRBD1	TRBJ1-2	NA	TGTGCCAGCAGTCGAAAACCGGGACAGGGGTATTATGGCTACACCTTC	CASSRKPGQGYYGYTF
TRBV12-3/TRBV12-4	NA	TRBJ2-7	NA	TGTGCCAGCGCTCCCCGGGTTTTATACGAGCAGTACTTC	CASAPRVLYEQYF
TRBV6-2/TRBV6-3	TRBD1	TRBJ1-1	NA	TGTGCCAGCAGTTACACAGGGGACACTGAAGCTTTCTTT	CASSYTGDTEAFF
TRBV4-3	NA	TRBJ2-7	NA	TGCGCCAGCAGCCAAGAGGTAGGGGACCACGAGCAGTACTTC	CASSQEVGDHEQYF
TRBV3-1/TRBV3-2	NA	TRBJ1-2	NA	TGTGCCAGCAGCCAAGAGGGGGGAAACTATGGCTACACCTTC	CASSQEGGNYGYTF